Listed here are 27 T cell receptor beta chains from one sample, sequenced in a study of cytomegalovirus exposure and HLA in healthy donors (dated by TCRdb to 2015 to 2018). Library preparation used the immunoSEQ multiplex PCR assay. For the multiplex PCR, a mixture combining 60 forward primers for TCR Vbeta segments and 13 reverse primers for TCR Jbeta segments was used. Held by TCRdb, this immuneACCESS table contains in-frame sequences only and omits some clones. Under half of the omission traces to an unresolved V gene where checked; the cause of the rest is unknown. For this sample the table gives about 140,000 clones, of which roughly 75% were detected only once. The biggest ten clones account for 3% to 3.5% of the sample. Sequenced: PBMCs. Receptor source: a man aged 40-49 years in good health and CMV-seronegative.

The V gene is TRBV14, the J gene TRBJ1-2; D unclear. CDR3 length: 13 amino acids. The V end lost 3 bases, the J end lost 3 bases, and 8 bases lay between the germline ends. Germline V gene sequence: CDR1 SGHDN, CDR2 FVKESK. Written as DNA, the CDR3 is TGTGCCAGCAGCCATGATACGGACTATGGCTACACCTTC. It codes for CASSHDTDYGYTF.

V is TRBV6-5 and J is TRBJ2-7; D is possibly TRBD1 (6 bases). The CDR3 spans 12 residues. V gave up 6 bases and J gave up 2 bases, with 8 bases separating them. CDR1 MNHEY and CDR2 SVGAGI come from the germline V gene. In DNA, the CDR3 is TGTGCCAGCAGCGACAGGACCTACGAGCAGTACTTC. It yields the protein CASSDRTYEQYF.

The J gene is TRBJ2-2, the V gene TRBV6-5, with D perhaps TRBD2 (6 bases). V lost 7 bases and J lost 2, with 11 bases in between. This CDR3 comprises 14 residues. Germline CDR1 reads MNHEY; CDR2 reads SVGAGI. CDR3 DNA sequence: TGTGCCAGCAATCGGGACTTAAACACCGGGGAGCTGTTTTTT. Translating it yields CASNRDLNTGELFF.

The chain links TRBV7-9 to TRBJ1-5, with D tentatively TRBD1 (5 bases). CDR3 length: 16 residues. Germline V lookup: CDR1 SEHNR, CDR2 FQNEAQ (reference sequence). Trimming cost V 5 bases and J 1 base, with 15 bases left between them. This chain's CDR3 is CASSRSNTGSNQPQHF. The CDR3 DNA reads TGTGCCAGCAGCCGAAGTAACACAGGCAGCAATCAGCCCCAGCATTTT.

CDR3 sequence: CAISEHPGLNYEQYF. The CDR3 nucleotides read TGTGCCATCAGTGAACACCCCGGACTCAACTACGAGCAGTACTTC. The chain links TRBV10-3 to TRBJ2-7, with D tentatively TRBD2 (5 bases). Trimming shortened V by 3 bases and J by 3 bases, and 15 bases separated the two germline ends. This CDR3 spans 15 amino acids. Germline V gene lookup returns CDR1 ENHRY and CDR2 SYGVKD.

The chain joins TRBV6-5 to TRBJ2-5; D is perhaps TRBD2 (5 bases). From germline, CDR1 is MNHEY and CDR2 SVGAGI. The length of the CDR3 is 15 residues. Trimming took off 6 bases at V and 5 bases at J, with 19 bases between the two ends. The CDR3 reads CASSAERLGSETQYF. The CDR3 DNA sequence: TGTGCCAGCAGCGCAGAGCGGTTAGGTTCGGAGACCCAGTACTTC.

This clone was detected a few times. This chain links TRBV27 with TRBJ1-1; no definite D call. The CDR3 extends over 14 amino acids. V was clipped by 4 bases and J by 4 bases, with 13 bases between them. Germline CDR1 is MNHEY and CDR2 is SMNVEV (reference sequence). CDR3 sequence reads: CASSSSWQSTEAFF. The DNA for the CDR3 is TGTGCCAGCAGTTCTTCTTGGCAGTCCACTGAAGCTTTCTTT.

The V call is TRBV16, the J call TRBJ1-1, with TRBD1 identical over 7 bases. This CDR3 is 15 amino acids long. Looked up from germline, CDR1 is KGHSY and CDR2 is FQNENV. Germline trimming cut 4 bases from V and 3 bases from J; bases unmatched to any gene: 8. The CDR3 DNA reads TGTGCCAGCAGCCCAAGGGGACAGCGATACACTGAAGCTTTCTTT. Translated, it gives CASSPRGQRYTEAFF.

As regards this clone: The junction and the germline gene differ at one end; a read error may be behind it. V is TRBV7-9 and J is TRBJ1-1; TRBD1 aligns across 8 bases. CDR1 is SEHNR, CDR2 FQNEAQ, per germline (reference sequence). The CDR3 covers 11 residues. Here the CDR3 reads CASSFITGGVF. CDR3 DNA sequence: TGTGCCAGCAGCTTTATAACAGGGGGTGTTTTT.

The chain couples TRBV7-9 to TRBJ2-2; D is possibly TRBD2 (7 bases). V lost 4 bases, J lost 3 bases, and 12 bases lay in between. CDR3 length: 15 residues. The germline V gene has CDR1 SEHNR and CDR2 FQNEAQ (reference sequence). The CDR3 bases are TGTGCCAGCAGCTCTACGGGGGGCGACACCGGGGAGCTGTTTTTT. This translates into CASSSTGGDTGELFF.

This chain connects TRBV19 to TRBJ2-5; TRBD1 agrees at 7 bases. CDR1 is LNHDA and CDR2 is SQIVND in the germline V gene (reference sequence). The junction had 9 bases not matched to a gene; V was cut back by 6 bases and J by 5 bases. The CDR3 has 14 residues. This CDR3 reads CASSITGAWETQYF. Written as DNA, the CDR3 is TGTGCCAGTAGCATAACAGGGGCCTGGGAGACCCAGTACTTC.

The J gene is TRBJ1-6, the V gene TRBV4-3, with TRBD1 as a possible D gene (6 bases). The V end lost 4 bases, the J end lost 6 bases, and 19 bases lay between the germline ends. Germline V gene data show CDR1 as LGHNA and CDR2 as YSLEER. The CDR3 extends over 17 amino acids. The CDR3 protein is CASSPSPPGQPNSPLHF. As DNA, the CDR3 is TGCGCCAGCAGCCCAAGTCCCCCCGGACAGCCTAATTCACCCCTCCACTTT.

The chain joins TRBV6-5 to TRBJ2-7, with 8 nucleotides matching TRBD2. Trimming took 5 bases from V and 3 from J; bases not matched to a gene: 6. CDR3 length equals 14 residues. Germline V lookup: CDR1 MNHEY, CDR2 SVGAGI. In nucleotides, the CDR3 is TGTGCCAGCAGTCTAGCGGCGGGGGGCTACGAGCAGTACTTC. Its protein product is CASSLAAGGYEQYF.

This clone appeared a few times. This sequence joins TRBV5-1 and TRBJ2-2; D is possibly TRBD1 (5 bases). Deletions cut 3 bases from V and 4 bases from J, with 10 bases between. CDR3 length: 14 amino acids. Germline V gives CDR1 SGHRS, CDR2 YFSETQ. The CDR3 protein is CASSYDSSTGELFF. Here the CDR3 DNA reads TGCGCCAGCAGCTATGACAGTTCCACCGGGGAGCTGTTTTTT.

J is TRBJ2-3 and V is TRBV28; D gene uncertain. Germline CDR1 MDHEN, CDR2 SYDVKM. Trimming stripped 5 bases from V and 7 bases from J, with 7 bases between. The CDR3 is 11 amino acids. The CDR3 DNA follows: TGTGCCAGCAGTGGCGACTATACGCAGTATTTT. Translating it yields CASSGDYTQYF.

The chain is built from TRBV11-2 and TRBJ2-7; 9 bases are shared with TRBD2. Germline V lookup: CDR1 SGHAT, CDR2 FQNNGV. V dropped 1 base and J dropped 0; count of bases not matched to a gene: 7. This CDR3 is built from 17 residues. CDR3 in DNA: TGTGCCAGCAGCTTAGGGGTCGGCGGGGGGGCCTCCTACGAGCAGTACTTC. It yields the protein CASSLGVGGGASYEQYF.

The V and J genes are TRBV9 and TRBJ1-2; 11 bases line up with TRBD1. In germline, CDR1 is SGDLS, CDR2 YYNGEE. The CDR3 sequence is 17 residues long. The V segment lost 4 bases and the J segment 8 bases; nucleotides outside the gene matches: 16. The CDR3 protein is CASSPPGGQGVLEGYTF. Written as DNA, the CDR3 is TGTGCCAGCAGCCCGCCAGGGGGACAGGGGGTATTAGAGGGCTACACCTTC.

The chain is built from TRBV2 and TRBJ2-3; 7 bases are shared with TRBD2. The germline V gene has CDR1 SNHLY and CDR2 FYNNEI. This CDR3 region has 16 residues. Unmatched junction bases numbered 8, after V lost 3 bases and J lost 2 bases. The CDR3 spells CASSDGVGGTTDTQYF. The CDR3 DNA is TGTGCCAGCAGTGATGGGGTGGGGGGGACCACAGATACGCAGTATTTT.

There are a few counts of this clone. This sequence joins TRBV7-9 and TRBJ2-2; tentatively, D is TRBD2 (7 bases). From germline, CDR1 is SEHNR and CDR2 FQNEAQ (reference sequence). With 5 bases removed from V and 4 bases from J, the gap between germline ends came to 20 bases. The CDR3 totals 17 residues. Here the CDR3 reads CASSALGGGAGTGELFF. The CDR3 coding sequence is TGTGCCAGCAGCGCCCTGGGTGGGGGGGCCGGCACCGGGGAGCTGTTTTTT. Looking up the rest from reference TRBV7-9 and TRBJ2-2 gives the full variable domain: DTGVSQNPRHKITKRGQNVTFRCDPISEHNRLYWYRQTLGQGPEFLTYFQNEAQLEKSRLLSDRFSAERPKGSFSTLEIQRTEQGDSAMYLCASSALGGGAGTGELFFGEGSRLTVL.

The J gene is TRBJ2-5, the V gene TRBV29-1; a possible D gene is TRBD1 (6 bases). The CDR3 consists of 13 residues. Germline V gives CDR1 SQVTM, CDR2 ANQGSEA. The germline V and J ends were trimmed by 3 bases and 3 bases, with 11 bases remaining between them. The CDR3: CSVERQAKETQYF. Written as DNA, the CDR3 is TGCAGCGTTGAGAGACAGGCGAAAGAGACCCAGTACTTC.

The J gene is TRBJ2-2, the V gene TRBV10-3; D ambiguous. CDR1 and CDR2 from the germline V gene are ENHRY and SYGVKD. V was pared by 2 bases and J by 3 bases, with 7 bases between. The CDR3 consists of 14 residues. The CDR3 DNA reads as TGTGCCATCAGTGAGCGCCGGGACACCGGGGAGCTGTTTTTT. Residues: CAISERRDTGELFF.

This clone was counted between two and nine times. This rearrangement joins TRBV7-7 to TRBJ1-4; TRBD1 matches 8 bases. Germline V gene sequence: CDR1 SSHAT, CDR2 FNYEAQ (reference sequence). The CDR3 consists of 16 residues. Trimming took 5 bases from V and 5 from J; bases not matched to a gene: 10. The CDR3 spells CASSRAQGEGNEKLFF. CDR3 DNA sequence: TGTGCCAGCAGCCGAGCACAGGGGGAGGGAAATGAAAAACTGTTTTTT. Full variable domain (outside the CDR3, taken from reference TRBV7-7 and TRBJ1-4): GAGVSQSPRYKVTKRGQDVTLRCDPISSHATLYWYQQALGQGPEFLTYFNYEAQPDKSGLPSDRFSAERPEGSISTLTIQRTEQRDSAMYRCASSRAQGEGNEKLFFGSGTQLSVL.

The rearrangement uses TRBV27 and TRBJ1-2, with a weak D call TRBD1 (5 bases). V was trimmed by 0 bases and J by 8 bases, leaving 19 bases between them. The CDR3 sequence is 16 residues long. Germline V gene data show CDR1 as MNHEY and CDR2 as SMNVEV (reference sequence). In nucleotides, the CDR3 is TGTGCCAGCAGTTTATCGCTAACCAGGGCCCTCATCGGCTACACCTTC. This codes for CASSLSLTRALIGYTF.

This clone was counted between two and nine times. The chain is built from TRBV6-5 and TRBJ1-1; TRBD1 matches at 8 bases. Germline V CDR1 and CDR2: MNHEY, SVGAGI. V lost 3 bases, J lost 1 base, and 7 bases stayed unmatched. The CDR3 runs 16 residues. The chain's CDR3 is CASSYYGQGWNTEAFF. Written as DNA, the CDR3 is TGTGCCAGCAGTTATTATGGACAGGGTTGGAACACTGAAGCTTTCTTT.

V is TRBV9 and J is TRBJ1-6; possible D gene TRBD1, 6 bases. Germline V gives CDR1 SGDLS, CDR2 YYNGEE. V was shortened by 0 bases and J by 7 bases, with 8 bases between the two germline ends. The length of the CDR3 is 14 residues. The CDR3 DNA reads TGTGCCAGCAGCGTAGCAGGGGCCAATTCACCCCTCCACTTT. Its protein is CASSVAGANSPLHF. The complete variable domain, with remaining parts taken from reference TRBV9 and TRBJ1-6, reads DSGVTQTPKHLITATGQRVTLRCSPRSGDLSVYWYQQSLDQGLQFLIQYYNGEERAKGNILERFSAQQFPDLHSELNLSSLELGDSALYFCASSVAGANSPLHFGNGTRLTVT.

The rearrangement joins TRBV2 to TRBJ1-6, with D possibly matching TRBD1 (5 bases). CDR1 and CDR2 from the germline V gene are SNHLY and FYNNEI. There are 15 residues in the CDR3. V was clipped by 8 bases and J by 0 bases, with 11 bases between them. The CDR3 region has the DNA TGTGCCAGCCTACAGGAGGGCTCCTATAATTCACCCCTCCACTTT. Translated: CASLQEGSYNSPLHF. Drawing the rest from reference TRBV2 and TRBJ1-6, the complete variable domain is EPEVTQTPSHQVTQMGQEVILRCVPISNHLYFYWYRQILGQKVEFLVSFYNNEISEKSEIFDDQFSVERPDGSNFTLKIRSTKLEDSAMYFCASLQEGSYNSPLHFGNGTRLTVT.

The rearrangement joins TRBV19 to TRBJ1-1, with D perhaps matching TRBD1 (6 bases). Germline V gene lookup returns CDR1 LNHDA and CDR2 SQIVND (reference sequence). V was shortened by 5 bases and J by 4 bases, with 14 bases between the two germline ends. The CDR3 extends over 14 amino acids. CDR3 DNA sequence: TGTGCCAGTAGTCCTCAGAGGGGGAGCACTGAAGCTTTCTTT. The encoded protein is CASSPQRGSTEAFF.